This TCR beta chain derives from a study of early T cells in non-severe SARS-CoV-2 infection (dated by TCRdb to about 2021). A note on the overall study: Because TCR sequencing relied on bulk RNA taken from unsorted whole blood, pairing of alpha and beta chains was not possible.

This clonotype showed up many times. Which antigen it targets is not known. No base-level quality is on record; no much larger clone is a single base apart. The method was 5' RACE. The sequencing machine was a NextSeq 500. To correct for sequencing error and PCR bias, the TCR library protocol tagged individual cDNA molecules with unique molecular identifiers. Both TCR alpha and beta chains were sequenced, and tight co-correlation was observed between alpha and beta sequence abundances in each sample. As for the authors' bioinformatics: Decombinator V4 was used to annotate the V gene, J gene and CDR3 of the TCR sequences. Expanded TCRs were defined as changing significantly between any two time points under a Poisson model with p below 0.0001. Abundances of TCRs were expressed as counts per million after normalisation to the total number of TCRs sequenced in each sample. TRAV1-2 paired with TRAJ12, TRAJ20 or TRAJ33 defined MAIT TCRs, while TRAV10 paired with TRAJ18 defined iNKT TCRs. VDJdb, accessed 1 November 2021, was searched for CMV, EBV and SARS-CoV-2 annotated TCRs, excluding TCRs annotated for multiple antigens. TCRdb took the public reads, trimmed them with fastp at Q25, ran MiXCR for clone calling and kept in-frame beta chains. All rows with the same CDR3 protein become a single entry with the most common DNA and genes. These V and J calls rely on TCRdb rather than the paper's analysis. For this sample there are roughly 53,000 distinct CDR3 sequences; less than 15% appear just once. The top ten clonotypes cover about 2.7% of the sample.

Set within a cohort of healthcare workers in London, UK, this nested case-control study involved weekly PCR testing of nasopharyngeal swabs along with blood sampling. Between 23 and 31 March 2020, the week of the UK lockdown, healthcare workers were enrolled and then followed up weekly for as long as 16 weeks. General findings and caveats noted by the study authors: VDJdb matching was skewed toward anti-spike CD8 responses and likely underestimated virus-specific expansions by missing private and CD4 specificities.

The junction carries 14 bases between V and J, which are trimmed by 8 bases and 9 bases respectively. The germline V gene specifies MGHRA as CDR1 and YSYEKL as CDR2. The cysteine opens and the phenylalanine closes a CDR3 of 12 amino acids. The only DNA kept is the CDR3, 36 bases in frame from the first base. Sequencing was performed on whole blood, taken at baseline. Rearrangement joined TRBV4-1 to TRBJ2-1; TRBD1 is perhaps the D gene, given 6 matching bases. This sequence was found in an adult who was a healthcare worker with PCR-confirmed SARS-CoV-2 infection or an uninfected control (not recorded which). DNA sequence: TGCGCCAGCGCCGGGACAAGATTTGAGCAGTTCTTC. Its protein reads: CASAGTRFEQFF.